Each of the 19 T cell receptor beta chains below was sequenced from the same sample in a study of vaccination effects on CD4 cells after COVID-19. Which antigens these TCRs recognize remains unknown. Sequencing in the ViraFEST assay came after antigen-specific CD4+ T cells had been expanded with viral peptide pools, which were used to stimulate PBMC. At the end of approximately 10 days of culture, CD4+ T cells were isolated. Previously uninfected by SARS-CoV-2, the vaccine recipients also showed negative nucleocapsid antibodies. Profiling relied on immunoSEQ multiplex PCR, and the TCRdb table lists in-frame clones only, not all of them. Counted here are roughly 53,000 clones, 75% to 80% occurring once; the ten biggest clones make up approximately 6%. The sample consisted of CD4+ T cells from PBMCs cultured with HCoV-OC43 spike peptides, taken before COVID-19 vaccination. Documented subset: HCoV-OC43 spike overlapping peptide pool stimulation. These receptors all come from a human donor who received a COVID-19 vaccine.

The V gene is TRBV5-1, the J gene TRBJ1-2; a possible D gene is TRBD1 (6 bases). Trimming stripped 4 bases from V and 4 bases from J, with 20 bases between. The CDR3 totals 16 residues. Germline CDR1 and CDR2: SGHRS and YFSETQ. As DNA, the CDR3 is TGCGCCAGCAGCACGACAGGAACAATGGGGGGCTATGGCTACACCTTC. Translated, it gives CASSTTGTMGGYGYTF.

The J gene is TRBJ1-2, the V gene TRBV3-1 (or the pseudogene TRBV3-2); TRBD1 is a possible D gene (6 bases). This CDR3 has 13 amino acids. CDR1 and CDR2 (germline): LGHDT, YNNKEL (reference sequence). Trimming cost V 1 base and J 5 bases, with 8 bases left between them. CDR3 residues: CASSQAGEYGYTF. The CDR3, as DNA: TGTGCCAGCAGCCAAGCAGGGGAATATGGCTACACCTTC.

CDR3 sequence (DNA): TGTGCCAGCAGTTACTCGGTTCAGGGTAGCAATTCACCCCTCCACTTT. Amino acids: CASSYSVQGSNSPLHF. The rearrangement uses TRBV6-5 and TRBJ1-6; D is possibly TRBD1 (5 bases). The CDR3 consists of 16 residues. Between the trimmed V and J ends, which lost 0 bases and 7 bases, there was a span of 13 bases. Looked up from germline, CDR1 is MNHEY and CDR2 is SVGAGI.

This chain uses TRBV24-1 with TRBJ2-5; TRBD1 aligns across 7 bases. V gave up 4 bases and J gave up 2 bases; unmatched junction bases: 3. CDR1 KGHDR and CDR2 SFDVKD come from the germline V gene. This CDR3 is 14 amino acids long. The DNA for the CDR3 is TGTGCCACCAGTGAATGGGGACAGCAAGAGACCCAGTACTTC. Protein: CATSEWGQQETQYF.

The chain employs TRBV18 and TRBJ2-7; 11 positions match TRBD1. This CDR3 has 14 amino acids. Germline-derived CDR1 and CDR2 are KGHSH and LQKENI. The trim removed 3 bases at V and 5 bases at J, leaving 3 bases unmatched. CDR3 coding DNA: TGTGCCAGCTCACCCGGGACAGGGGGGGACGAGCAGTACGTC. Residues: CASSPGTGGDEQYV.

The gene calls are TRBV10-3 and TRBJ2-2; D gene unclear. With 0 bases removed from V and 1 base from J, the gap between germline ends came to 9 bases. CDR3 length: 16 amino acids. CDR1 ENHRY and CDR2 SYGVKD come from the germline V gene. The CDR3 loop reads CAISESRAGNTGELFF. CDR3 DNA sequence: TGTGCCATCAGTGAGTCACGAGCAGGGAACACCGGGGAGCTGTTTTTT.

The V gene is TRBV4-2, the J gene TRBJ1-4; a weak D match, TRBD1 (6 bases). From germline, CDR1 is LGHNA and CDR2 YNFKEQ. The V gene lost 0 bases and the J gene lost 10 bases, with 15 bases spanning the gap. This CDR3 is built from 15 residues. The CDR3 sequence: CASSQDDRGRRKLFF. DNA for the CDR3: TGTGCCAGCAGCCAAGATGACCGGGGGCGGCGAAAACTGTTTTTT.

The V call is TRBV24-1, the J call TRBJ2-5; D possibly corresponds to TRBD1 (5 bases). Trimming removed 3 bases at V and 2 bases at J, with 12 bases between. The CDR3 contains 15 residues. CDR1 and CDR2 (germline): KGHDR, SFDVKD. The CDR3 here is CATSDPRQRQETQYF. Here the CDR3 DNA reads TGTGCCACCAGTGATCCCCGACAGCGACAAGAGACCCAGTACTTC.

This clone was picked up a small number of times. The genes are TRBV25-1 and TRBJ1-2, with a tentative D call TRBD1 (5 bases). The CDR3 loop spans 14 amino acids. Germline assignment: CDR1 MGHDK and CDR2 SYGVNS. V dropped 3 bases and J dropped 2 bases, with 10 bases sitting between them. This CDR3 reads CASSDRGANYGYTF. Here the CDR3 DNA reads TGTGCCAGCAGTGACCGGGGCGCGAACTATGGCTACACCTTC.

V is TRBV25-1 and J is TRBJ1-6; 7 bases align to TRBD1. The CDR3 extends over 14 amino acids. Germline CDR1 is MGHDK and CDR2 is SYGVNS. Trimming at V came to 4 bases and at J to 6 bases, leaving 3 bases not matched to a gene. CDR3 in DNA: TGTGCCAGCAGTGGACAGGGACGTAATTCACCCCTCCACTTT. This translates into CASSGQGRNSPLHF.

This chain connects TRBV12-3 or TRBV12-4 to TRBJ2-5; D is unclear. The CDR3 covers 11 residues. V lost 2 bases, J lost 5 bases, and 3 bases lay in between. The CDR3 protein is CASSLLETQYF. As DNA, the CDR3 is TGTGCCAGCAGTTTACTGGAGACCCAGTACTTC.

The genes are TRBV7-3 and TRBJ2-3; 11 bases match TRBD2. The germline V gene encodes CDR1 SGHTA and CDR2 FQGTGA. The CDR3 is made up of 18 amino acids. V lost 4 bases and J lost 0; bases outside the gene matches: 9. CDR3 bases: TGTGCCAGCAGCTCGGGACTAGCGGAAGGTCCTAGCACAGATACGCAGTATTTT. The encoded protein is CASSSGLAEGPSTDTQYF.

This chain links TRBV11-3 with TRBJ2-3, with 8 nucleotides matching TRBD2. V dropped 4 bases and J dropped 2; count of bases not matched to a gene: 5. Germline CDR1 reads SGHNT; CDR2 reads YENEEA. The length of the CDR3 is 15 residues. The CDR3 sequence is CASSSRGGNTDTQYF. The CDR3 coding sequence is TGTGCCAGCAGCTCACGGGGGGGCAACACAGATACGCAGTATTTT.

The table lists this clone with a few counts. The chain links TRBV28 to TRBJ1-2; D unresolved. The CDR3 extends over 13 amino acids. CDR1 is MDHEN and CDR2 is SYDVKM in the germline V gene. The V end was cut by 4 bases, the J end by 4 bases, with 10 bases between. The CDR3 DNA is TGTGCCAGCAGTTCCGGCAGCAGCTATGGCTACACCTTC. It codes for CASSSGSSYGYTF.

The chain carries TRBV11-2 and TRBJ1-2; tentative D call: TRBD1 (5 bases). The V end lost 5 bases, the J end lost 5 bases, and 9 bases lay between the germline ends. The CDR3 length is 12 residues. Germline loops: CDR1 SGHAT, CDR2 FQNNGV. CDR3 protein: CASSQGEYGYTF. As DNA, the CDR3 is TGTGCCAGCAGCCAGGGTGAATATGGCTACACCTTC.

This chain links TRBV7-3 with TRBJ2-1, with 9 nucleotides matching TRBD1. The CDR3 is 13 residues long. From germline, CDR1 is SGHTA and CDR2 FQGTGA. With 4 bases clipped from V and 15 bases from J, the junction kept 10 bases outside the gene matches. The CDR3 region has the DNA TGTGCCAGCAGCTCCCTTACAGGGGGCATTCCGTTCTTC. Its protein product is CASSSLTGGIPFF. The entire variable domain, with the rest obtained from reference TRBV7-3 and TRBJ2-1, is as follows: GAGVSQTPSNKVTEKGKYVELRCDPISGHTALYWYRQSLGQGPEFLIYFQGTGAADDSGLPNDRFFAVRPEGSVSTLKIQRTERGDSAVYLCASSSLTGGIPFFGPGTRLTVL.

The V call is TRBV12-3 or TRBV12-4, the J call TRBJ2-1, with a possible D match to TRBD2 (7 bases). V lost 7 bases to trimming and J lost 11 bases, with 18 bases between them. The CDR3 has 13 residues. The CDR3 bases are TGTGCCAGCAAAGGGGGGGGTACTATGAAGCAGTTCTTC. It yields the protein CASKGGGTMKQFF.

This chain links TRBV11-2 with TRBJ2-7; D is unresolved. Trimming took off 1 base at V and 0 bases at J, with 10 bases between the two ends. There are 15 residues in the CDR3. The germline V gene encodes CDR1 SGHAT and CDR2 FQNNGV. Here the CDR3 reads CASSLAPGGSYEQYV. The DNA for the CDR3 is TGTGCCAGCAGCTTAGCCCCGGGCGGCTCCTACGAGCAGTACGTC.

This clone came up a few times. The genes are TRBV28 and TRBJ1-1; D is uncertain. Germline CDR1 and CDR2: MDHEN and SYDVKM. V lost 8 bases and J 9 bases, leaving 10 bases between the germline ends. This CDR3 is 10 amino acids long. CDR3 DNA sequence: TGTGCCAGCTCCTCTCGTCAAGCTTTCTTT. This encodes CASSSRQAFF.